The 9 T cell receptor beta chains reported below all come from one sample, sequenced in a study of T cells after posttransplantation cyclophosphamide. Treatment was busulfan-fludarabine conditioning, a marrow graft, and cyclophosphamide on days +3 and +4. Clones were sequenced by immunoSEQ multiplex PCR, and TCRdb holds only the in-frame ones, with some missing. Of approximately 3,000 clones listed, approximately 79% are singletons. The material sequenced was PBMCs, taken after allogeneic stem cell transplant with posttransplant cyclophosphamide. All receptors derive from a female patient in her 50s who received an allogeneic stem cell transplant from a related donor, was CMV-positive, and had no GVHD. Some of the T cells might come from the graft donor.

This clone showed up just a few times. This chain connects TRBV19 to TRBJ2-7; 9 bases are a match to TRBD2. Germline V CDR1 and CDR2: LNHDA, SQIVND (reference sequence). There are 13 residues in the CDR3. The junction had 4 bases not matched to a gene; V was cut back by 4 bases and J by 6 bases. In nucleotides, the CDR3 is TGTGCCAGTAGTAGCCTAGCGGGACCCGAGCAGTACTTC. Protein product: CASSSLAGPEQYF.

The chain employs TRBV9 and TRBJ2-3; 11 nucleotides line up with TRBD2. Germline CDR1 SGDLS, CDR2 YYNGEE. The J segment lost 4 bases and the V segment lost 3 bases, leaving 4 bases of the junction unmatched. There are 15 residues in the CDR3. CDR3 sequence (DNA): TGTGCCAGCAGCGGACAACTAGCGGGGGCAGATACGCAGTATTTT. It encodes CASSGQLAGADTQYF.

V gene TRBV4-1 combines with J gene TRBJ1-5; the D is unclear. The CDR3 is made up of 15 amino acids. Germline CDR1 reads MGHRA; CDR2 reads YSYEKL. The V end was cut by 0 bases, the J end by 6 bases, with 12 bases between. The CDR3 DNA is TGCGCCAGCAGCCAAGAGGAGCCCTTCGGTCAGCCCCAGCATTTT. Translating it yields CASSQEEPFGQPQHF.

The count of this clone is one. This chain uses TRBV15 with TRBJ2-1; no clear D gene. V shed 0 bases and J shed 10 bases, with 10 bases lying between them. The CDR3 is 13 residues long. The germline V gene encodes CDR1 LNHNV and CDR2 YYDKDF (reference sequence). CDR3 in amino acids: CATSRDHEYEQFF. DNA for the CDR3: TGTGCCACCAGCAGAGATCACGAGTACGAGCAGTTCTTC. The full variable domain, its missing parts supplied by reference TRBV15 and TRBJ2-1, is DAMVIQNPRYQVTQFGKPVTLSCSQTLNHNVMYWYQQKSSQAPKLLFHYYDKDFNNEADTPDNFQSRRPNTSFCFLDIRSPGLGDTAMYLCATSRDHEYEQFFGPGTRLTVL.

The chain recombines TRBV11-3 with TRBJ2-2; TRBD1 is a possible D gene (6 bases). The germline V and J ends were trimmed by 0 bases and 3 bases, with 14 bases remaining between them. CDR3 length equals 17 residues. Germline assignment: CDR1 SGHNT and CDR2 YENEEA. DNA for the CDR3: TGTGCCAGCAGCTTAGAGGCGGACAGTCAATACACCGGGGAGCTGTTTTTT. This codes for CASSLEADSQYTGELFF.

Written as DNA, the CDR3 is TGTGCCAGCAGTCCTCTGACAGGAGGCGGAAACACCATATATTTT. It translates to CASSPLTGGGNTIYF. This sequence joins TRBV6-1 and TRBJ1-3, with D perhaps TRBD1 (6 bases). Germline CDR1 MNHNS, CDR2 SASEGT. The length of the CDR3 is 15 residues. V was pared by 5 bases and J by 4 bases, with 15 bases between.

The V call is TRBV7-3, the J call TRBJ2-7, with D perhaps TRBD1 (5 bases). This CDR3 has 13 amino acids. CDR1 is SGHTA and CDR2 is FQGTGA in the germline V gene. Deletions cut 5 bases from V and 0 bases from J, with 8 bases between. Written as DNA, the CDR3 is TGTGCCAGCAGCACAGGACCCTCCTACGAGCAGTACTTC. Translating it yields CASSTGPSYEQYF.

This clone was seen a handful of times. The chain has TRBV5-4 and TRBJ2-5; 9 nucleotides agree with TRBD2. This CDR3 has 16 amino acids. The V and J ends lost 7 bases and 4 bases, in that order; junction bases with no gene match: 14. Germline values: CDR1 SGHNT, CDR2 YYREEE (reference sequence). For the CDR3, the DNA is TGTGCCAGCCAGAAAGGGGCGGGGGGGCTGGGAGAGACCCAGTACTTC. It codes for CASQKGAGGLGETQYF. Full variable domain (missing parts from reference TRBV5-4 and TRBJ2-5): ETGVTQSPTHLIKTRGQQVTLRCSSQSGHNTVSWYQQALGQGPQFIFQYYREEENGRGNFPPRFSGLQFPNYSSELNVNALELDDSALYLCASQKGAGGLGETQYFGPGTRLLVL.

This clone has a handful of counts. This chain uses TRBV19 with TRBJ1-4; TRBD1 might be the D (5 bases). Deletions cut 6 bases from V and 6 bases from J, with 14 bases between. Germline-derived CDR1 and CDR2 are LNHDA and SQIVND (reference sequence). The CDR3 has 14 residues. The CDR3 coding sequence is TGTGCCAGTAGGTCGGCTGAAGGGGATGAAAAACTGTTTTTT. Protein: CASRSAEGDEKLFF.